Listed here are 7 T cell receptor beta chains from one sample, sequenced in a study of blood T cell repertoires in COVID-19. The method was immunoSEQ multiplex PCR; TCRdb's version includes in-frame clones alone and lacks a portion of them. The table lists 260,000 or so clones, roughly 88% of them singletons. Material for sequencing was PBMCs or T cells enriched from blood (not recorded which). The origin of the receptors is a woman aged 40 to 49 with acute COVID-19.

This chain connects TRBV7-9 to TRBJ2-6, with D uncertain. This CDR3 region has 17 residues. V was trimmed by 1 base and J by 0 bases, leaving 10 bases between them. From germline, CDR1 is SEHNR and CDR2 FQNEAQ (reference sequence). In DNA form, the CDR3 reads TGTGCCAGCAGCTTAGGAAGCTGGTACTCTGGGGCCAACGTCCTGACTTTC. Its translation: CASSLGSWYSGANVLTF.

The chain uses TRBV12-5 and TRBJ2-5; the D gene is possibly TRBD1 (5 bases). The CDR3 length is 16 residues. Deletions cut 0 bases from V and 4 bases from J, with 15 bases between. Germline-derived CDR1 and CDR2 are LGHNT and FRNRAP. CDR3 region: CASGLVSLGRAETQYF. In DNA form, the CDR3 reads TGTGCTAGTGGTTTGGTCTCTTTGGGCAGGGCAGAGACCCAGTACTTC.

The V and J genes are TRBV5-4 and TRBJ2-5; the match to TRBD1 covers 9 bases. This CDR3 comprises 13 residues. Trimming at V came to 3 bases and at J to 9 bases, leaving 6 bases not matched to a gene. Looked up from germline, CDR1 is SGHNT and CDR2 is YYREEE (reference sequence). This chain's CDR3 is CASSYGQGKAQYF. The CDR3 DNA reads as TGTGCCAGCAGCTATGGACAGGGGAAGGCCCAGTACTTC.

The chain carries TRBV28 and TRBJ1-5, with D unresolved. This CDR3 contains 14 residues. The V end was cut by 6 bases, the J end by 1 base, with 10 bases between. Germline V gene sequence: CDR1 MDHEN, CDR2 SYDVKM. The CDR3 DNA is TGTGCCAGCAGACCGGGGTTGAGCAATCAGCCCCAGCATTTT. Protein sequence: CASRPGLSNQPQHF.

The CDR3 region has the DNA TGTGCCAGCACCATATCAGGGGGTACCTACAATGAGCAGTTCTTC. This gives the protein CASTISGGTYNEQFF. This chain uses TRBV6-5 with TRBJ2-1; TRBD1 matches at 7 bases. Germline loops: CDR1 MNHEY, CDR2 SVGAGI. Germline trimming cut 7 bases from V and 2 bases from J; bases unmatched to any gene: 8. The CDR3 length is 15 residues.

J is TRBJ1-3 and V is TRBV9, with D possibly matching TRBD1 (5 bases). The CDR3 has 14 amino acids. CDR1 SGDLS and CDR2 YYNGEE come from the germline V gene. With 0 bases removed from V and 2 bases from J, the gap between germline ends came to 6 bases. CDR3 DNA sequence: TGTGCCAGCAGCGTAGGACAGCCTGGAAACACCATATATTTT. Protein: CASSVGQPGNTIYF.

The chain is built from TRBV20-1 and TRBJ1-2; the D gene is possibly TRBD1 (5 bases). The V and J ends lost 3 bases and 1 base respectively, with 12 bases between them. The CDR3 runs 14 residues. Germline CDR1 and CDR2: DFQATT and SNEGSKA (reference sequence). DNA for the CDR3: TGCAGTGCTAGTGATTACAGGAGTAACTATGGCTACACCTTC. Translated: CSASDYRSNYGYTF.